Listed below are T cell receptor beta chains from one sample, sequenced in a study of blood T cell repertoires in COVID-19. The method was immunoSEQ multiplex PCR; TCRdb's version includes in-frame clones alone and lacks a portion of them. The table lists under 150,000 clones, less than 85% of them singletons. What was sequenced was peripheral blood. These receptors were obtained from a man younger than 40 with acute or convalescent COVID-19. Both conserved end residues are part of each CDR3.

cdr3_aa	v_call
CASSPRQGPTGELFF	TRBV3-1/TRBV3-2
CASSQGGREYGYTF	TRBV3-1/TRBV3-2
CASSREVATNEKLFF	TRBV6-5
CASSPSPRGYTQYF	TRBV27
CASSPETASYEQYF	TRBV14
CASSDGTDYNEQFF	TRBV6-4
CASSLGGQGVYGYTF	TRBV7-8
CASSPTGANIQYF	TRBV18
CSASSSGRAPNEQFF	TRBV20-1
CASSVGTGTPSTDTQYF	TRBV19
CASSQPTGTGLRVSPLHF	TRBV23-1
CASSQNPDRGSQPQHF	TRBV4-2
CAWSVPKGGTDTQYF	TRBV30
CASSPSGDTSNVLTF	TRBV9
CASSPPPSGRLDTQYF	TRBV18
CASSYTGGRYTEAFF	TRBV6-5
CASSPLGTVPNEKLFF	TRBV4-1
CAARGASGRPSTDTQYF	TRBV28
CASSPRLREGLNTQYF	TRBV18
CASKRHPGTSGRPETQYF	TRBV2
CASSQRGRGETQYF	TRBV7-8
CASSLGQGAEKLFF	TRBV4-1
CASSVGIAWADTQYF	TRBV9